The 4 T cell receptor beta chains presented below share a single source sample, sequenced in a study of cytomegalovirus exposure and HLA in healthy donors. Produced via immunoSEQ multiplex PCR; TCRdb's table is partial and in-frame only. This table has approximately 130,000 clones, approximately 87% appearing once. The material sequenced was PBMCs. These receptors came from a woman aged 25 to 45 in good health and CMV-seronegative.

This chain connects TRBV11-3 to TRBJ2-2; TRBD2 might be the D (7 bases). CDR3 size: 13 residues. V shed 5 bases and J shed 6 bases, with 10 bases lying between them. CDR1 is SGHNT, CDR2 YENEEA, per germline. CDR3 DNA sequence: TGTGCCAGCAGCCTAGGGGGGGCCGGGGAGCTGTTTTTT. Its protein is CASSLGGAGELFF.

To note about this clone: No conserved phenylalanine or tryptophan ends this CDR3, so it is likely a read error. This sequence joins TRBV2 and TRBJ1-6; possible D gene TRBD1, 5 bases. The CDR3 has 14 residues. The V end was cut by 2 bases, the J end by 7 bases, with 9 bases between. Per germline, CDR1 SNHLY and CDR2 FYNNEI. CDR3 sequence (DNA): TGTGCCAGCAGTGAATTCCAGGGAAATTCACCCCTCCACCTT. Its protein is CASSEFQGNSPLHL.

The chain carries TRBV9 and TRBJ2-3; D unresolved. The CDR3 sequence is 15 residues long. Trimming stripped 0 bases from V and 0 bases from J, with 8 bases between. In germline, CDR1 is SGDLS, CDR2 YYNGEE. The CDR3 region is CASSVGLASTDTQYF. The DNA of the CDR3 is TGTGCCAGCAGCGTAGGGCTGGCTAGCACAGATACGCAGTATTTT. Looking up the rest from reference TRBV9 and TRBJ2-3 gives the full variable domain: DSGVTQTPKHLITATGQRVTLRCSPRSGDLSVYWYQQSLDQGLQFLIQYYNGEERAKGNILERFSAQQFPDLHSELNLSSLELGDSALYFCASSVGLASTDTQYFGPGTRLTVL.

The chain combines TRBV5-1 with TRBJ2-7; D possibly corresponds to TRBD2 (5 bases). V gave up 4 bases and J gave up 7 bases, with 15 bases separating them. CDR3 length: 13 residues. The germline V gene encodes CDR1 SGHRS and CDR2 YFSETQ. The DNA of the CDR3 is TGCGCCAGCAGCCTCTCTCTACGGGATGAGCAGTACTTC. Translating gives CASSLSLRDEQYF.